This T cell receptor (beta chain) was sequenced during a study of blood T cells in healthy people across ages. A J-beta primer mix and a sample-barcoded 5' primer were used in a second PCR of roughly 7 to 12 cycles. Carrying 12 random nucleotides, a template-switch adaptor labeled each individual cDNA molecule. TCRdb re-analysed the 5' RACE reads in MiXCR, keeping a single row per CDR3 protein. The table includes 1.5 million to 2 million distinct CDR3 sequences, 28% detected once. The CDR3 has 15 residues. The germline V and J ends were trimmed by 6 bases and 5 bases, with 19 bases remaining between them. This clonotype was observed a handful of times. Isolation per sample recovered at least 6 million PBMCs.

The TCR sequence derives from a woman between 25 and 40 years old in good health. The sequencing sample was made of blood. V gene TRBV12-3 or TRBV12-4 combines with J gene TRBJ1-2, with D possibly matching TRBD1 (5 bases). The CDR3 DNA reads TGTGCCAGCAGCCGACGAACACGGGGGGAATATGGCTACACCTTC. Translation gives CASSRRTRGEYGYTF.